The rows below give T cell receptor beta chains drawn from one sample of a study of T cell responses to AZD1222 COVID-19 vaccine. The data were produced by immunoSEQ multiplex PCR, yet TCRdb's version contains in-frame clones alone and is incomplete. The sample yields roughly 130,000 clones, just over 85% seen once. The input for sequencing was peripheral blood, taken on day 0 of AZD1222 vaccination. Receptor source: an adult in good health. The CDR3 runs from the conserved cysteine through the conserved F or W. The order of the fields is V gene, D gene, J gene, CDR3 DNA, CDR3 protein. A D gene is named only where the DNA matches it firmly.

TRBV9	-	TRBJ2-6	TGTGCCAGCAGCGTAGGGTTGGGGGCCAACGTCCTGACTTTC	CASSVGLGANVLTF
TRBV28	-	TRBJ2-7	TGTGCCAGCAGTTTGGGGCTCATGGTGTACGAGCAGTACTTC	CASSLGLMVYEQYF
TRBV6-5	-	TRBJ1-2	TGTGCCAGCAGTTCGCGTCAGCATGGCTACACCTTC	CASSSRQHGYTF
TRBV18	TRBD1	TRBJ2-1	TGTGCCAGCTCACCCGGGACAGGGTTGAACAATGAGCAGTTCTTC	CASSPGTGLNNEQFF
TRBV18	-	TRBJ1-4	TGTGCCAGCTCAACGTCCGACAGTCACAATGAGTATGAAAAACTGTTTTTT	CASSTSDSHNEYEKLFF
TRBV7-2	TRBD2	TRBJ2-3	TGTGCCAGCAGCCCACAAACTTTTACGGGAGGGCCGCCCCCAGATACGCAGTATTTT	CASSPQTFTGGPPPDTQYF
TRBV6-5	-	TRBJ2-2	TGTGCCAGCCATTCTCGGACAAGGAACACCGGGGAGCTGTTTTTT	CASHSRTRNTGELFF
TRBV7-2	-	TRBJ1-6	TGTGCCAGCAGCTTAATCTCAAATTCACCCCTCCACTTT	CASSLISNSPLHF
TRBV6-5	-	TRBJ2-6	TGTGCCAGCAGTTCGGGCTCTGGGGCCAACGTCCTGACTTTC	CASSSGSGANVLTF
TRBV29-1	TRBD1	TRBJ1-2	TGCAGCGAATCGGGACAGCCGGGCGTGGGCTACACCTTC	CSESGQPGVGYTF
TRBV18	-	TRBJ2-5	TGTGCCAGCTCACCACCGGTGGGCGAGACCCAGTACTTC	CASSPPVGETQYF
TRBV29-1	TRBD1	TRBJ1-3	TGCAGCGCTGGCAGGGGGGGGCTTGGAAACACCATATATTTT	CSAGRGGLGNTIYF